This is a list of T cell receptor beta chains from one sample in a study of early T cells in non-severe SARS-CoV-2 infection. Each CDR3 protein gets one entry after TCRdb re-called the 5' RACE reads with MiXCR. Among around 57,000 distinct CDR3 sequences listed, under 14% were seen once. The specimen was whole blood. Receptors were obtained from an adult who was a healthcare worker with PCR-confirmed SARS-CoV-2 infection or an uninfected control (not recorded which). CDR3s include the opening cysteine and the closing phenylalanine or tryptophan. A D gene is named only where the DNA matches it firmly. A row's size may be missing; if present it is once, few, many or a size class.

TRBV12-3/TRBV12-4,TRBJ1-4,many,12,.,TGTGCCAGCAGGACCCCGGGGAGCAGACTGTTTTTT,CASRTPGSRLFF
TRBV10-2,TRBJ1-2,many,11,TRBD1,TGCGGAGGGACAGCGAATGGCGGCTACACCTTC,CGGTANGGYTF
TRBV6-6,TRBJ2-1,few,15,.,TGTGCCAGCAGTTCCGGGCCTCCCTCCTACAATGAGCAGTTCTTC,CASSSGPPSYNEQFF
TRBV7-9,TRBJ1-1,few,16,TRBD1,TGTGCCAGCAGCTCCTCTCCGACAGGGATTATCCCTGAAGCTTTCTTT,CASSSSPTGIIPEAFF
TRBV6-2/TRBV6-3,TRBJ2-1,.,15,TRBD2,TGTGCCAGCAGTCCCGGGGGGGCCATTTTAAATGAGCAGTTCTTC,CASSPGGAILNEQFF
TRBV20-1,TRBJ2-7,many,12,.,TGCAGTGCTGGGTCCTTCTCCTACGAGCAGTACTTC,CSAGSFSYEQYF
TRBV5-1,TRBJ2-3,.,14,TRBD2,TGCGCCAGCAGCTTGGAAGCGGGGTCAGATACGCAGTATTTT,CASSLEAGSDTQYF
TRBV27,TRBJ2-7,few,12,.,TGTGCCAGCAGTCCCGGGGGGCGCGAGCAGTACTTC,CASSPGGREQYF
TRBV6-2/TRBV6-3,TRBJ1-6,few,14,.,TGTGCCAGCACTCTCGAGACGGTTAATTCACCCCTCCACTTT,CASTLETVNSPLHF
TRBV3-1,TRBJ2-7,many,14,TRBD2,TGTGCCAGCAGCCACTGGGCGGGGGACTACGAGCAGTACTTC,CASSHWAGDYEQYF
TRBV7-8,TRBJ2-3,many,13,.,TGTGCCAGCAGCCCTCCCCGCATGGATACGCAGTATTTT,CASSPPRMDTQYF
TRBV20-1,TRBJ1-6,.,14,.,TGCAGTGCTGCATTGCGGGGTTCGGGTTCACCCCTCCACTTT,CSAALRGSGSPLHF
TRBV27,TRBJ1-2,many,13,TRBD1,TGTGCCAGCAGTTCCCGTGGACAGGGATCCTACACCTTC,CASSSRGQGSYTF
TRBV29-1,TRBJ2-7,few,13,.,TGCAGCGTCGTACCCTTTATAGGTCAAGAGCAGTACTTC,CSVVPFIGQEQYF
TRBV9,TRBJ2-5,few,14,.,TGTGCCAGCAGCGTAGACCCAGAAGGTACGACCCAGTACTTC,CASSVDPEGTTQYF
TRBV6-6,TRBJ1-1,few,13,.,TGTGCCAGCAGTTACAGGGGGGGCACTGAAGCTTTCTTT,CASSYRGGTEAFF
TRBV20-1,TRBJ2-3,few,15,TRBD2,TGCAGTGCTACCTTCCTAGCGGGGGGCACAGATACGCAGTATTTT,CSATFLAGGTDTQYF
TRBV6-5,TRBJ1-6,many,15,.,TGTGCCAGCAGTCCCGGGACCTCGGAACATTCACCCCTCCACTTT,CASSPGTSEHSPLHF
TRBV6-2/TRBV6-3,TRBJ1-1,few,12,.,TGTGCCAGCAGTTACGGAGGCAGAGAAGCTTTCTTT,CASSYGGREAFF
TRBV29-1,TRBJ2-5,many,13,.,TGCAGCGTACTCGAACAGGGGAGGGAGACCCAGTACTTC,CSVLEQGRETQYF
TRBV12-3/TRBV12-4,TRBJ2-1,few,14,TRBD1,TGTGCCAGCCGAACGGGACAGGGAAACAATGAGCAGTTCTTC,CASRTGQGNNEQFF
TRBV7-2,TRBJ2-1,.,16,.,TGTGCCAGCAGCTTAAGGCTAGGTAGCTCCTACAATGAGCAGTTCTTC,CASSLRLGSSYNEQFF
TRBV6-5,TRBJ1-1,.,16,TRBD1,TGTGCCAGCAGGGGAGACAGGGGGCTCGGGAACACTGAAGCTTTCTTT,CASRGDRGLGNTEAFF
TRBV27,TRBJ2-2,.,15,TRBD1,TGTGCCAGCCGGGGGGACAGGGTGAACACCGGGGAGCTGTTTTTT,CASRGDRVNTGELFF
TRBV4-3,TRBJ2-7,few,15,.,TGCGCCAGCAGCCAAGAGGTGGGAGGTTTCTACGAGCAGTACTTC,CASSQEVGGFYEQYF
TRBV12-3/TRBV12-4,TRBJ2-7,many,14,TRBD1,TGTGCCAGCAGTCTCGGACAGGAGTGGTACGAGCAGTACTTC,CASSLGQEWYEQYF
TRBV10-2,TRBJ2-1,many,14,TRBD2,TGCGCCACCGCACTAGCGGGGGCCTACAATGAGCAGTTCTTC,CATALAGAYNEQFF
TRBV7-2,TRBJ1-5,many,13,.,TGTGCCAGCAGCGCCTACCCTGATCAGCCCCAGCATTTT,CASSAYPDQPQHF
TRBV7-8,TRBJ2-3,many,14,TRBD1,TGTGCCAGCAGCTTCGCAGGGGGCTCAGATACGCAGTATTTT,CASSFAGGSDTQYF
TRBV5-1,TRBJ1-1,.,15,TRBD1,TGCGCCAGCAGCTCCGCAACAGGGGGGTGGACTGAAGCTTTCTTT,CASSSATGGWTEAFF
TRBV5-4,TRBJ1-2,few,13,.,TGTGCCAGCAGACTGCAGGAATCCTATGGCTACACCTTC,CASRLQESYGYTF
TRBV7-8,TRBJ1-2,many,16,TRBD1,TGTGCCAGCAGCTTAGTGGGACAGGGGTCCACCTATGGCTACACCTTC,CASSLVGQGSTYGYTF
TRBV7-3,TRBJ2-3,.,14,.,TGTGCCAGCAGCTCCTCTACTAGTACAGATACGCAGTATTTT,CASSSSTSTDTQYF
TRBV7-9,TRBJ2-2,few,18,.,TGTGCCAGCAGCTTAGAGATGGGGGGCCTCCCTAACACCGGGGAGCTGTTTTTT,CASSLEMGGLPNTGELFF
TRBV6-2/TRBV6-3,TRBJ2-3,many,15,TRBD1,TGTGCCAGCAGTACCTACCGACAGGGGACAGATACGCAGTATTTT,CASSTYRQGTDTQYF
TRBV29-1,TRBJ2-3,many,15,TRBD2,TGCAGCGTAAGGACTAGCGGGGGGACCACAGATACGCAGTATTTT,CSVRTSGGTTDTQYF
TRBV3-1,TRBJ1-5,many,16,TRBD1,TGTGCCAGCAGCCGCGGGGGACAGGCGGGCAATCAGCCCCAGCATTTT,CASSRGGQAGNQPQHF
TRBV20-1,TRBJ1-5,many,15,TRBD1,TGCAGTGCTAGGCCCAGGGGGAGGGGCAATCAGCCCCAGCATTTT,CSARPRGRGNQPQHF
TRBV7-9,TRBJ2-7,few,14,.,TGTGCCAGCAGCTTAGCTACAGGGTCGGGCGAGCAGTACTTC,CASSLATGSGEQYF
TRBV11-2,TRBJ2-5,many,13,.,TGTGCCAGCAGCTTAGCCGGGATCGAGACCCAGTACTTC,CASSLAGIETQYF
TRBV11-2,TRBJ1-1,few,14,.,TGTGCCAGCAGCTTAGCCCCTCGGGGGACTGAAGCTTTCTTT,CASSLAPRGTEAFF
TRBV7-8,TRBJ2-1,many,15,TRBD2,TGTGCCAGCAGCTTAGGACTAGCTGCCTACAATGAGCAGTTCTTC,CASSLGLAAYNEQFF
TRBV11-2,TRBJ2-2,many,15,TRBD1,TGTGCCAGCAGCCGAGGGACAGACTTCACCGGGGAGCTGTTTTTT,CASSRGTDFTGELFF
TRBV5-4,TRBJ2-1,.,11,.,TGTGCCAGCAGCTTAGGCGGTGAGCAGTTCTTC,CASSLGGEQFF
TRBV18,TRBJ1-1,few,14,.,TGTGCCAGCTCACCACAGGGGTTGAACACTGAAGCTTTCTTT,CASSPQGLNTEAFF